The clone carrying this T cell receptor (beta chain) was seen only a few times. Its antigen is unknown. The source of the sample is a study of cytomegalovirus exposure and HLA in healthy donors. Broader study findings: Productive status was seen about 90% or about 30% of the time for most TCR beta V segments in an earlier analysis. Some TCR beta chains (roughly 150 of them) were listed as cytomegalovirus-associated.

The PCR had 60 Vbeta and 13 Jbeta primers. Some clones are missing from TCRdb's copy, which holds only in-frame ones; the method was immunoSEQ multiplex PCR. Of some 150,000 clones listed, more than 80% are singletons. The TCR originated in a woman aged 45 to 65 in good health and CMV-seronegative. Input material: PBMCs.

DNA for the CDR3: TGCGCCAGCAGCCAAGAGGCTCAGTTCACTGAAGCTTTCTTT. Translation gives CASSQEAQFTEAFF. The rearrangement links TRBV4-3 to TRBJ1-1; the D is unclear. The V gene lost 0 bases and the J gene lost 4 bases, with 9 bases spanning the gap. Germline V gene data show CDR1 as LGHNA and CDR2 as YSLEER. CDR3 size: 14 residues.